This TCR beta chain comes out of a study of a mutant IDH1 vaccine in newly diagnosed glioma. A note on this clone: Its target is not known.

Germline V gene lookup returns CDR1 ENHRY and CDR2 SYGVKD. This CDR3 contains 14 residues. Trimming took 11 bases from V and 7 from J; bases not matched to a gene: 6. Time point meaning: week 23, last vaccination. A 20-mer mutant IDH1 peptide at 300 ug was injected subcutaneously with topical imiquimod. Each of the donors came in with new WHO grade 3 or 4 astrocytomas that were IDH1-mutant and ATRX-lost. TCRdb's copy holds only in-frame clones and misses some; the assay was immunoSEQ multiplex PCR. The sample consists of tens of thousands of clones, 85% to 90% of them appearing once. V usage is TRBV10-3 and J usage is TRBJ2-1; 15 nucleotides line up with TRBD2. The source material was PBMCs, sampled from a glioma patient whose treatment included an IDH1 peptide vaccine. The sequence came from a woman in her forties or fifties with glioma. The CDR3 DNA is TGTGCCTTGGGGGGGACTAGCGGGAGGAATGAGCAGTTCTTC. The encoded protein is CALGGTSGRNEQFF.